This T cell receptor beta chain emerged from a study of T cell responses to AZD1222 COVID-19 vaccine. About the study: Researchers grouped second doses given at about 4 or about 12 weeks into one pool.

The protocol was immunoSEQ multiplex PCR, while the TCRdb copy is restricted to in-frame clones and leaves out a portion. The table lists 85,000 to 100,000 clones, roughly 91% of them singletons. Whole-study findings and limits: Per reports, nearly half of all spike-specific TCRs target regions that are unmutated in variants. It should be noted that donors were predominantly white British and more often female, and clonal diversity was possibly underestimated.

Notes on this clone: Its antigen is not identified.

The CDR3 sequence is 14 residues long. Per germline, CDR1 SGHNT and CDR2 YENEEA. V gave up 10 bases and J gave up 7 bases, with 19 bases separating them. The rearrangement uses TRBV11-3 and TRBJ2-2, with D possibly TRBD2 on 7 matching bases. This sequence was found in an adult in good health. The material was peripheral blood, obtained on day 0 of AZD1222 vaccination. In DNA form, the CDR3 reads TGTGCCACCCAAAGGGGGGGGGCAAGCGGGGAGCTGTTTTTT. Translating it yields CATQRGGASGELFF.